Below are 4 T cell receptor beta chains sequenced from a single sample in a study of T cells after yellow fever vaccination. TCRdb called the 5' RACE reads again in MiXCR, with one record for every CDR3 protein. Of just under 600,000 distinct CDR3 sequences in the sample, about 13% were seen once. Sequences were derived from PBMCs, sampled on the day of the yellow fever booster vaccination. Every receptor here comes from a young man who received the YFV17D yellow fever vaccine.

The table lists this clonotype with many counts. The gene calls are TRBV5-1 and TRBJ2-3, with D hard to call. Germline loops: CDR1 SGHRS, CDR2 YFSETQ. The length of the CDR3 is 15 residues. Trimming took 2 bases from V and 0 from J, leaving 10 bases between them. CDR3 in amino acids: CASSFKGSSTDTQYF. The CDR3 bases are TGCGCCAGCAGCTTTAAGGGCAGTAGCACAGATACGCAGTATTTT.

There are a few counts of this clonotype. The chain joins TRBV6-2 or TRBV6-3 to TRBJ2-1; the D gene is possibly TRBD1 (6 bases). Germline CDR1 reads MNHEY; CDR2 reads SVGEGT. The CDR3 loop spans 15 amino acids. Trimming cost V 5 bases and J 4 bases, with 15 bases left between them. CDR3 coding DNA: TGTGCCAGCAGTCGCCCGGGACACTTATACAATGAGCAGTTCTTC. Its translation: CASSRPGHLYNEQFF.

This clonotype was found a few times. J is TRBJ2-1 and V is TRBV14; 7 nucleotides align to TRBD2. This CDR3 contains 15 residues. Germline V lookup: CDR1 SGHDN, CDR2 FVKESK. V lost 4 bases and J lost 4; bases outside the gene matches: 7. In DNA, the CDR3 is TGTGCCAGCAGCCTCCGCCCTAGCGGATACAATGAGCAGTTCTTC. This sequence encodes CASSLRPSGYNEQFF.

The genes are TRBV29-1 and TRBJ2-1; TRBD2 aligns across 8 bases. V was clipped by 1 base and J by 3 bases; unmatched bases: 5. The V gene's germline CDR1 is SQVTM and CDR2 ANQGSEA. This CDR3 spans 15 amino acids. The CDR3 bases are TGCAGCGTTGAAGGGACTAGCAGGAACTACAATGAGCAGTTCTTC. Encoded protein: CSVEGTSRNYNEQFF.